The 31 T cell receptor beta chains given below trace back to one sample, sequenced in a study of OX40 agonist ivuxolimab in advanced cancers. The data were produced by immunoSEQ multiplex PCR, yet TCRdb's version contains in-frame clones alone and is incomplete. The sample has roughly 66,000 clones, 75% to 90% seen once; the top ten hold 1.2%. The input for sequencing was CD4+ or CD8+ T cells sorted from blood, taken in a trial of the OX40 agonist ivuxolimab. These TCRs come from an adult with an advanced solid tumor such as melanoma, head and neck, liver or kidney cancer.

This chain connects TRBV13 to TRBJ2-2; 13 positions match TRBD2. From germline, CDR1 is PRHDT and CDR2 FYEKMQ (reference sequence). J gave up 0 bases and V 5 bases, and 9 bases lay outside the gene matches. There are 19 residues in the CDR3. The CDR3 reads CASSQRTTSGGANTGELFF. CDR3 DNA: TGTGCCAGCAGCCAGCGTACAACTAGCGGGGGGGCGAACACCGGGGAGCTGTTTTTT.

V is TRBV5-1 and J is TRBJ1-4; D perhaps matches TRBD1 (5 bases). Germline CDR1 reads SGHRS; CDR2 reads YFSETQ. The CDR3 length is 16 residues. V lost 4 bases and J lost 0, with 13 bases in between. For the CDR3, the DNA is TGCGCCAGCAGCCCTGGCGGGACGACAACTAATGAAAAACTGTTTTTT. This sequence encodes CASSPGGTTTNEKLFF.

V usage is TRBV19 and J usage is TRBJ1-2; TRBD1 matches 9 bases. Per the germline V gene, CDR1 is LNHDA and CDR2 is SQIVND (reference sequence). The CDR3 contains 14 residues. After removal of 5 bases from V and 5 bases from J, the junction contained 6 bases not matched to a gene. Here the CDR3 reads CASSGRGTGYGYTF. The CDR3 DNA sequence: TGTGCCAGTAGTGGCCGCGGGACAGGGTATGGCTACACCTTC.

In regard to this clone: An end of the junction differs from the germline gene, which may be a read error. Other nucleotide sequences from this sample produce the same CDR3. The chain recombines TRBV6-1 with TRBJ2-1; D uncertain. Germline V lookup: CDR1 MNHNS, CDR2 SASEGT. The CDR3 extends over 14 amino acids. The CDR3 sequence is CASNLMSSYNEQFF. The CDR3 bases are TGCGCCAGCAATTTAATGAGCTCCTACAATGAGCAGTTCTTC.

The J gene is TRBJ1-1, the V gene TRBV6-5; D is unclear. Trimming removed 4 bases at V and 7 bases at J, with 10 bases between. CDR3 length equals 12 residues. Per the germline V gene, CDR1 is MNHEY and CDR2 is SVGAGI. The chain's CDR3 is CASSSLPGEAFF. As DNA, the CDR3 is TGTGCCAGCAGTTCTCTTCCCGGTGAAGCTTTCTTT.

The J gene is TRBJ2-7, the V gene TRBV7-6, with D possibly called TRBD1 or TRBD2 (6 bases each). Per germline, CDR1 SGHVS and CDR2 FNYEAQ. The CDR3 has 14 residues. V was shortened by 3 bases and J by 9 bases, with 18 bases between the two germline ends. CDR3 protein: CASSFGPGGEGQYF. The DNA of the CDR3 is TGTGCCAGCAGCTTCGGTCCCGGGGGCGAGGGGCAGTACTTC.

The chain couples TRBV30 to TRBJ1-2; 9 bases align to TRBD1. V trimming: 3 bases; J trimming: 3 bases; junction bases outside the gene matches: 2. The CDR3 is 13 residues long. Germline CDR1 and CDR2: GTSNPN and SVGIG (reference sequence). This CDR3 reads CAWRGQGHYGYTF. The CDR3, as DNA: TGTGCCTGGAGGGGACAGGGTCACTATGGCTACACCTTC.

This clone came up a few times. The CDR3 sequence: CASSLDTGGGTEAFF. CDR3 nucleotide sequence: TGTGCCAGCAGCTTAGATACAGGGGGTGGGACTGAAGCTTTCTTT. V is TRBV11-2 and J is TRBJ1-1; 8 nucleotides line up with TRBD1. V dropped 0 bases and J dropped 5; count of bases not matched to a gene: 5. CDR1 and CDR2 (germline): SGHAT, FQNNGV. The CDR3 consists of 15 residues.

The chain combines TRBV5-1 with TRBJ1-1; D unclear. Germline loops: CDR1 SGHRS, CDR2 YFSETQ. V lost 3 bases and J 0 bases, leaving 9 bases between the germline ends. The CDR3 runs to 14 residues. CDR3 in DNA: TGCGCCAGCAGCTCCCGCCCAGTGAACACTGAAGCTTTCTTT. As protein: CASSSRPVNTEAFF.

The chain combines TRBV29-1 with TRBJ2-7, with D tentatively TRBD1 or TRBD2 (5 bases each). CDR1 is SQVTM, CDR2 ANQGSEA, per germline. Trimming took 8 bases from V and 3 from J, leaving 26 bases between them. CDR3 size: 16 residues. This CDR3 is CSLYHLPGDGGYEQYF. The CDR3, as DNA: TGCAGCCTATACCACCTCCCCGGGGACGGTGGCTACGAGCAGTACTTC.

The genes are TRBV30 and TRBJ2-7, with 10 bases lining up with TRBD1. Germline V CDR1 and CDR2: GTSNPN, SVGIG (reference sequence). V shed 1 base, J shed 7 bases, and the junction held 4 bases outside the gene matches. The CDR3 spans 13 residues. The CDR3 loop is CAWSGRTGGEQYF. CDR3 bases: TGTGCCTGGAGTGGTAGGACAGGGGGTGAGCAGTACTTC.

This chain uses TRBV27 with TRBJ1-6, with 7 bases lining up with TRBD1. CDR3 size: 13 residues. V dropped 7 bases and J dropped 6; count of bases not matched to a gene: 3. The germline gives CDR1 MNHEY, CDR2 SMNVEV (reference sequence). The CDR3 DNA reads as TGTGCCAGCATGGGACAGCTTAATTCACCCCTCCACTTT. Encoded protein: CASMGQLNSPLHF.

This clone is medium-sized within its sample. The chain is built from TRBV6-5 and TRBJ1-6; 10 nucleotides line up with TRBD1. This CDR3 is built from 15 residues. Germline CDR1 reads MNHEY; CDR2 reads SVGAGI. The ends lost 5 bases at V and 11 bases at J; junction bases unmatched: 9. The CDR3 sequence is CASSITGTGEAPLHF. The CDR3 DNA reads TGTGCCAGCAGTATTACCGGGACAGGGGAGGCACCCCTCCACTTT.

The genes are TRBV6-1 and TRBJ2-7; D may be TRBD1 (5 bases). Germline V gene sequence: CDR1 MNHNS, CDR2 SASEGT. The CDR3 totals 13 residues. Trimming took off 5 bases at V and 9 bases at J, with 17 bases between the two ends. The chain's CDR3 is CASSNIQGIGQYF. The CDR3 DNA follows: TGTGCCAGCAGTAACATCCAGGGTATAGGGCAGTACTTC.

The chain employs TRBV5-4 and TRBJ2-5; D perhaps matches TRBD2 (5 bases). Germline values: CDR1 SGHNT, CDR2 YYREEE (reference sequence). With 5 bases removed from V and 4 bases from J, the gap between germline ends came to 15 bases. The CDR3 loop spans 14 amino acids. For the CDR3, the DNA is TGTGCCAGCAGGACAACTAGTGCGGGAGAGACCCAGTACTTC. This gives the protein CASRTTSAGETQYF. The full variable domain, with the rest looked up from reference TRBV5-4 and TRBJ2-5, is ETGVTQSPTHLIKTRGQQVTLRCSSQSGHNTVSWYQQALGQGPQFIFQYYREEENGRGNFPPRFSGLQFPNYSSELNVNALELDDSALYLCASRTTSAGETQYFGPGTRLLVL.

The chain couples TRBV6-5 to TRBJ1-1; D ambiguous. With 6 bases removed from V and 0 bases from J, the gap between germline ends came to 8 bases. This CDR3 is built from 13 residues. CDR1 and CDR2 from the germline V gene are MNHEY and SVGAGI. The CDR3 loop reads CASRGIMNTEAFF. The CDR3 DNA sequence: TGTGCCAGCAGAGGGATCATGAACACTGAAGCTTTCTTT.

The genes are TRBV5-8 and TRBJ2-5; D unclear. The germline gives CDR1 SGHTS, CDR2 YDEGEE. The CDR3 length is 16 residues. The V end lost 1 base, the J end lost 2 bases, and 15 bases lay between the germline ends. The CDR3 reads CASSLFTANSQETQYF. The DNA of the CDR3 is TGTGCCAGCAGCTTGTTTACTGCCAATAGTCAAGAGACCCAGTACTTC.

This chain connects TRBV7-2 to TRBJ1-5; no reliable D call. CDR3 size: 16 residues. Germline lookup yields CDR1 SGHTA and CDR2 FQGNSA. V lost 0 bases, J lost 3 bases, and 12 bases lay in between. The CDR3 spells CASSLAALAVNQPQHF. CDR3 DNA: TGTGCCAGCAGCTTAGCCGCTCTGGCGGTCAATCAGCCCCAGCATTTT.

The chain has TRBV15 and TRBJ2-5, with TRBD1 identical over 9 bases. CDR1 and CDR2 from the germline V gene are LNHNV and YYDKDF (reference sequence). This CDR3 has 16 amino acids. V gave up 0 bases and J gave up 5 bases; unmatched junction bases: 7. CDR3 sequence reads: CATSRDRGQGRETQYF. DNA for the CDR3: TGTGCCACCAGCAGAGATCGTGGACAGGGGAGGGAGACCCAGTACTTC.

The J gene is TRBJ1-3, the V gene TRBV5-1; TRBD1 aligns across 7 bases. The V and J ends lost 8 bases and 0 bases, in that order; junction bases with no gene match: 11. This CDR3 has 16 amino acids. The germline V gene has CDR1 SGHRS and CDR2 YFSETQ. The CDR3 DNA reads TGCGCCAGTATCCGGGACAGCAACCTCTCTGGAAACACCATATATTTT. Protein product: CASIRDSNLSGNTIYF.

The chain links TRBV14 to TRBJ2-2; TRBD2 agrees at 7 bases. V shed 6 bases, J shed 7 bases, and the junction held 5 bases outside the gene matches. This CDR3 region has 13 residues. Germline values: CDR1 SGHDN, CDR2 FVKESK. The CDR3: CASRRSGDGELFF. The CDR3 nucleotides read TGTGCCAGCAGAAGAAGCGGGGACGGGGAGCTGTTTTTT.

The rearrangement uses TRBV7-2 and TRBJ1-5; 7 bases are shared with TRBD1. V shed 0 bases, J shed 8 bases, and the junction held 7 bases outside the gene matches. Germline V gene data show CDR1 as SGHTA and CDR2 as FQGNSA. The CDR3 length is 15 residues. CDR3 amino acids: CASSLAQGPQEPQHF. The CDR3 DNA reads as TGTGCCAGCAGCTTAGCACAGGGGCCCCAGGAGCCCCAGCATTTT.

The chain joins TRBV30 to TRBJ1-2, with a tentative D call TRBD1 (5 bases). There are 12 residues in the CDR3. Trimming stripped 2 bases from V and 8 bases from J, with 12 bases between. Looked up from germline, CDR1 is GTSNPN and CDR2 is SVGIG (reference sequence). The CDR3 reads CAWSTAGYGYTF. CDR3 in DNA: TGTGCCTGGAGTACTGCAGGGTACGGCTACACCTTC. Full variable domain (missing parts from reference TRBV30 and TRBJ1-2): SQTIHQWPATLVQPVGSPLSLECTVEGTSNPNLYWYRQAAGRGLQLLFYSVGIGQISSEVPQNLSASRPQDRQFILSSKKLLLSDSGFYLCAWSTAGYGYTFGSGTRLTVV.

V gene TRBV19 combines with J gene TRBJ2-3; 9 bases are shared with TRBD1. Per the germline V gene, CDR1 is LNHDA and CDR2 is SQIVND (reference sequence). Trimming cost V 6 bases and J 4 bases; bases outside gene matches: 14. The length of the CDR3 is 17 residues. In DNA form, the CDR3 reads TGTGCCAGTAGCCCATTTGGACAGGGGAGGGGATCAGATACGCAGTATTTT. This gives the protein CASSPFGQGRGSDTQYF. The variable domain in full, completed from reference TRBV19 and TRBJ2-3, reads DGGITQSPKYLFRKEGQNVTLSCEQNLNHDAMYWYRQDPGQGLRLIYYSQIVNDFQKGDIAEGYSVSREKKESFPLTVTSAQKNPTAFYLCASSPFGQGRGSDTQYFGPGTRLTVL.

The chain is built from TRBV5-4 and TRBJ2-7; D perhaps matches TRBD2 (6 bases). Trimming cost V 5 bases and J 2 bases, with 17 bases left between them. The CDR3 extends over 15 amino acids. CDR1 and CDR2 (germline): SGHNT, YYREEE (reference sequence). The CDR3 here is CASSLGTATTYEQYF. For the CDR3, the DNA is TGTGCCAGCAGTCTAGGGACTGCAACTACCTACGAGCAGTACTTC.

In its sample, this clone was seen once. V usage is TRBV7-2 and J usage is TRBJ2-3; 7 bases line up with TRBD1. The CDR3 totals 16 residues. Germline CDR1 is SGHTA and CDR2 is FQGNSA. The ends lost 1 base at V and 1 base at J; junction bases unmatched: 5. As DNA, the CDR3 is TGTGCCAGCAGCTTAGGACAGGGAGAACGCACAGATACGCAGTATTTT. It codes for CASSLGQGERTDTQYF.

The rearrangement joins TRBV6-5 to TRBJ1-5; D remains unclear. The CDR3 loop spans 13 amino acids. V was shortened by 5 bases and J by 4 bases, with 9 bases between the two germline ends. Germline values: CDR1 MNHEY, CDR2 SVGAGI. As DNA, the CDR3 is TGTGCCAGCAGTCGACGGAGTAATCAGCCCCAGCATTTT. It specifies CASSRRSNQPQHF.

The gene calls are TRBV19 and TRBJ2-3, with 7 positions matching TRBD1. This CDR3 has 13 amino acids. Germline loops: CDR1 LNHDA, CDR2 SQIVND (reference sequence). The V segment lost 3 bases and the J segment 6 bases; nucleotides outside the gene matches: 3. In DNA form, the CDR3 reads TGTGCCAGTAGTATCGGACAGGCCGATACGCAGTATTTT. Its translation is CASSIGQADTQYF.

The chain carries TRBV7-2 and TRBJ1-2; D not certain. Germline CDR1 and CDR2: SGHTA and FQGNSA. The length of the CDR3 is 13 residues. The V and J ends lost 5 bases and 8 bases respectively, with 15 bases between them. CDR3 DNA sequence: TGTGCCAGCAGCCCGTTTGGGGTTGGGGGCTACACCTTC. Translating gives CASSPFGVGGYTF. Full variable domain (remainder filled in from reference TRBV7-2 and TRBJ1-2): GAGVSQSPSNKVTEKGKDVELRCDPISGHTALYWYRQSLGQGLEFLIYFQGNSAPDKSGLPSDRFSAERTGGSVSTLTIQRTQQEDSAVYLCASSPFGVGGYTFGSGTRLTVV.

This chain links TRBV6-4 with TRBJ2-7, with 11 bases matching TRBD2. Looked up from germline, CDR1 is MRHNA and CDR2 is SNTAGT. V gave up 6 bases and J gave up 2 bases; unmatched junction bases: 12. The CDR3 extends over 17 amino acids. The CDR3 nucleotides read TGTGCCAGCAGCATGTTTCCTAGCGGGGGGTCCGCCTACGAGCAGTACTTC. Residues: CASSMFPSGGSAYEQYF.

This clone was observed many times. Other DNA sequences within the sample encode an identical CDR3. The gene calls are TRBV5-1 and TRBJ1-2, with 11 bases fitting TRBD1. J was trimmed by 8 bases and V by 0 bases; bases with no gene match: 6. Germline V gene data show CDR1 as SGHRS and CDR2 as YFSETQ. This CDR3 comprises 15 residues. The CDR3 coding sequence is TGCGCCAGCAGCTTGGCCGGGACAGGGGGAGAGGGCTACACCTTC. Encoded protein: CASSLAGTGGEGYTF.